The 8 T cell receptor beta chains below all came from one sample that was sequenced in a study of long-term antiretroviral therapy in people with HIV. Sequencing used immunoSEQ v3.0 at survey level. Measured with immunoSEQ multiplex PCR; TCRdb has only the in-frame clones, and not every one. Of fewer than 9,000 clones detected, roughly 84% appear once; the ten largest clones hold 20% to 30%. The sample in question was unsorted PBMCs, obtained 1.1 years after starting antiretroviral therapy. All receptors come from a man between 40 and 49 years old with HIV.

About this clone itself: At one boundary the junction diverges from the germline segment, which might be a read error. The J gene is TRBJ2-1, the V gene TRBV7-9; D ambiguous. This CDR3 spans 12 amino acids. Per germline, CDR1 SEHNR and CDR2 FQNEAQ (reference sequence). The CDR3, as DNA: TGTGCCAGCAGCTTAATGCTCGCAGAGGAACTCTTC. Translation gives CASSLMLAEELF. Variable domain in full (rest from reference TRBV7-9 and TRBJ2-1): DTGVSQNPRHKITKRGQNVTFRCDPISEHNRLYWYRQTLGQGPEFLTYFQNEAQLEKSRLLSDRFSAERPKGSFSTLEIQRTEQGDSAMYLCASSLMLAEELFGPGTRLTVL.

This clone has only a few counts. The chain links TRBV7-9 to TRBJ1-6; TRBD1 might be the D (6 bases). Trimming took 0 bases from V and 10 from J, leaving 13 bases between them. This CDR3 is built from 15 residues. CDR1 is SEHNR, CDR2 FQNEAQ, per germline (reference sequence). The CDR3 loop is CASSLATQGTSPLHF. DNA for the CDR3: TGTGCCAGCAGCTTAGCGACCCAGGGGACCTCACCCCTCCACTTT.

This clone appeared a few times. This chain joins TRBV6-5 and TRBJ1-5, with D unresolved. The germline CDR1 and CDR2 sequences are MNHEY and SVGAGI. Trimming removed 6 bases at V and 1 base at J, with 13 bases between. The CDR3 length is 15 residues. CDR3 loop: CASSQTASSNQPQHF. The CDR3 nucleotides read TGTGCCAGCAGCCAGACGGCATCGAGCAATCAGCCCCAGCATTTT.

This clone has only a few counts. This rearrangement joins TRBV5-6 to TRBJ2-1, with D uncertain. Germline CDR1 SGHDT, CDR2 YYEEEE. This CDR3 contains 13 residues. V was shortened by 4 bases and J by 6 bases, with 11 bases between the two germline ends. This CDR3 is CASSLKPSNEQFF. CDR3 nucleotides: TGTGCCAGCAGCCTTAAACCCTCCAATGAGCAGTTCTTC.

The rearrangement uses TRBV6-1 and TRBJ1-4; 9 bases agree with TRBD1. The CDR3 is 14 residues long. CDR1 is MNHNS, CDR2 SASEGT, per germline. Losses at the gene ends were 5 bases for V and 8 bases for J; bases not matched to a gene: 6. CDR3 region: CASSMDRGWEKLFF. CDR3 DNA: TGTGCCAGCAGTATGGACAGGGGATGGGAAAAACTGTTTTTT.

The rearrangement links TRBV14 to TRBJ1-1, with a tentative D call TRBD1 (6 bases). This CDR3 spans 14 amino acids. Looked up from germline, CDR1 is SGHDN and CDR2 is FVKESK. The germline V and J ends were trimmed by 2 bases and 7 bases, with 14 bases remaining between them. CDR3 DNA sequence: TGTGCCAGCAGCCAAAGCGGGGGCAGGGTTGAAGCTTTCTTT. It yields the protein CASSQSGGRVEAFF.

About this clone itself: One junction end disagrees with the germline gene, perhaps due to a read error. The chain uses TRBV2 and TRBJ2-7; 13 bases align to TRBD2. Looked up from germline, CDR1 is SNHLY and CDR2 is FYNNEI. The CDR3 loop spans 15 amino acids. The CDR3 sequence is CASREGLAGDYEQYF. The CDR3 coding sequence is TGTGCCAGCAGGGAAGGACTAGCGGGGGACTACGAGCAGTACTTC. Combining the CDR3 with reference TRBV2 and TRBJ2-7 gives the whole variable domain EPEVTQTPSHQVTQMGQEVILRCVPISNHLYFYWYRQILGQKVEFLVSFYNNEISEKSEIFDDQFSVERPDGSNFTLKIRSTKLEDSAMYFCASREGLAGDYEQYFGPGTRLTVT.

The chain couples TRBV15 to TRBJ2-5; D unclear. The CDR3 extends over 14 amino acids. Germline CDR1 LNHNV, CDR2 YYDKDF (reference sequence). V lost 0 bases and J lost 2, with 7 bases in between. In DNA, the CDR3 is TGTGCCACCAGCAGAGAAATCATTCAAGAGACCCAGTACTTC. It is translated as CATSREIIQETQYF.